This T cell receptor (beta chain) was captured by sequencing in a study of CD8 T cells in ankylosing spondylitis. Via MiXCR, TCRdb re-called the 5' RACE reads, giving one row per CDR3 protein. The sample comprises around 250,000 distinct CDR3 sequences, around 10% of which are singletons, and approximately 6.6% rests with the top ten. The CDR3 sequence is 15 residues long. The V end was cut by 3 bases, the J end by 3 bases, with 15 bases between. CDR1 and CDR2 (germline): DFQATT, SNEGSKA (reference sequence). This sequence was found in a male donor with ankylosing spondylitis or in good health (not recorded which). This chain links TRBV20-1 with TRBJ2-4; D is unresolved. Specimen: blood, either unsorted or a sorted T cell fraction (not recorded which). The CDR3 bases are TGCAGTGCTAGTGACCGGCAGGTGGGCAAAAACATTCAGTACTTC. Its translation: CSASDRQVGKNIQYF.